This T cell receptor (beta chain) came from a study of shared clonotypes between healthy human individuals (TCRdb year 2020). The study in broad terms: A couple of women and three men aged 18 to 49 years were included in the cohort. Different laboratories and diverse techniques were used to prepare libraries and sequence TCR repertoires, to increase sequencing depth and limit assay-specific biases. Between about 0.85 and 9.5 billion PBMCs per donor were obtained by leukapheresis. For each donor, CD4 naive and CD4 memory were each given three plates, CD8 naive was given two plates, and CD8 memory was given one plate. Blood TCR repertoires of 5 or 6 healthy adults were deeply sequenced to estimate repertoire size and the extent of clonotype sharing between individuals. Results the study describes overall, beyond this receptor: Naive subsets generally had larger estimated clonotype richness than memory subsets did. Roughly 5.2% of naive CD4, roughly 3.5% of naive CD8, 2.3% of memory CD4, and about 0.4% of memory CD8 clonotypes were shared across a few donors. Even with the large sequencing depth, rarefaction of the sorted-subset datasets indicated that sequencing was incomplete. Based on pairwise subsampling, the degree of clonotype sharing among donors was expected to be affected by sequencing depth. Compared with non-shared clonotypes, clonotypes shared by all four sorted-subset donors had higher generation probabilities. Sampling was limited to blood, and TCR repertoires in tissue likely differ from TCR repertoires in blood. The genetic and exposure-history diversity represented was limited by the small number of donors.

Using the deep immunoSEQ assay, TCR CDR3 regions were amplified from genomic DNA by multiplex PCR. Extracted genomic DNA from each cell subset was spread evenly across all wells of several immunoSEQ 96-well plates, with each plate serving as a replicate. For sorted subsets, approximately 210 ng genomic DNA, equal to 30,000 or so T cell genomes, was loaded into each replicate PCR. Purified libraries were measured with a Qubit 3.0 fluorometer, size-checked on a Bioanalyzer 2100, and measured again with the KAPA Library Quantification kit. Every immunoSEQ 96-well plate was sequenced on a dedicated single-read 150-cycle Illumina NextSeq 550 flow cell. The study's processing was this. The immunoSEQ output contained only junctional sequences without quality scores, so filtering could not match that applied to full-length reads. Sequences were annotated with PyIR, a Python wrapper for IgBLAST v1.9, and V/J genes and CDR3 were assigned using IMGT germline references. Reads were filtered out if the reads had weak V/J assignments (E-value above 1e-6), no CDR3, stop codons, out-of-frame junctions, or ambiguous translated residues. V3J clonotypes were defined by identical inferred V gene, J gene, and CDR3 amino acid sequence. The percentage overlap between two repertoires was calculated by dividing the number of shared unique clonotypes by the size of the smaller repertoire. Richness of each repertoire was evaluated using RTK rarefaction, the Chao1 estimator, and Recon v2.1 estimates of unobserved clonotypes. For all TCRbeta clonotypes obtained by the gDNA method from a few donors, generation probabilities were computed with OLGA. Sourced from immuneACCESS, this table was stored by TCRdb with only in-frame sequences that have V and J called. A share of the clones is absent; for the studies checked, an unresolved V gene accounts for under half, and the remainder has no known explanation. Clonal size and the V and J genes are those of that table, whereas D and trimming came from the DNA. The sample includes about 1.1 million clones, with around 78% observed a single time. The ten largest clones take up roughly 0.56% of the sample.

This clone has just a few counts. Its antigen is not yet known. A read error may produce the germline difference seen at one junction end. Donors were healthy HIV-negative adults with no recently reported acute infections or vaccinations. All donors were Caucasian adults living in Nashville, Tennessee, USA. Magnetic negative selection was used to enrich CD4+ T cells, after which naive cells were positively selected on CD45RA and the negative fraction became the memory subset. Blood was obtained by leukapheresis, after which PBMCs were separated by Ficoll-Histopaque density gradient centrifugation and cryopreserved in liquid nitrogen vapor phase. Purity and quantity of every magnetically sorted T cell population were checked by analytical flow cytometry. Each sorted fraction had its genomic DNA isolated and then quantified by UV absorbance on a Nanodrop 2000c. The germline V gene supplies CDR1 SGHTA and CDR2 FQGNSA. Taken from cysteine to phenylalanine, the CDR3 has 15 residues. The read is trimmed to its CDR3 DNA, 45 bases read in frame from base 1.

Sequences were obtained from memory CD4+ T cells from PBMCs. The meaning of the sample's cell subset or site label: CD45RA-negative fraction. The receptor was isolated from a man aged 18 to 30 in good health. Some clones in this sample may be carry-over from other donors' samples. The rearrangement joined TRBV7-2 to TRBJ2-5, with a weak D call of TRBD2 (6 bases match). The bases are TGTGCCAGGAGCTCCCCTCTAGCGAGTCAAGAGACCCAGTACTTC. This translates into CARSSPLASQETQYF.